The source of this TCR beta chain is a study of CD8+CD57+ T cells in acquired aplastic anemia. At the level of the study: The mean DNA yield obtained from sorted CD4+ and CD8+ cells came to 3.2 ug. Study-level findings and limits: The CD8+ Simpson's diversity of patients and controls was not significantly different.

This CDR3 has 15 residues. Deletions cut 1 base from V and 4 bases from J, with 13 bases between. CDR1 is SGHTA, CDR2 FQGNSA, per germline. Profiling that covered TCR beta VDJ and CDR3 relied on genomic DNA as its template. TCRdb passed the reads through MiXCR, listing each CDR3 protein once. The sample lists 150,000 to 200,000 distinct CDR3 sequences, about 45% occurring once. Previously, flow cytometry had revealed CD8+CD57+ cell expansion in the patients chosen for sequencing. Severe acquired aplastic anemia was the diagnosis recorded for all patients. Blood samples were obtained from patients who had received no prior therapy. Details on this clonotype: Antigen: not known.

The chain combines TRBV7-2 with TRBJ1-1; D is perhaps TRBD1 (5 bases). Sequencing was done on a sample of sorted CD4+, CD8+, or CD8+CD57+ T cells (not recorded which) from PBMCs. The origin of this receptor is a human donor with aplastic anemia. The CDR3 loop is CASSLVSGRVTEAFF. As DNA, the CDR3 is TGTGCCAGCAGCTTAGTTTCAGGGAGAGTCACTGAAGCTTTCTTT.